This T cell receptor beta chain derives from a study of Ad26.COV2.S vaccination and SARS-CoV-2 variants. On the study more broadly: Administration of Ad26.COV2.S was intramuscular, either once or twice 56 days apart.

Treatment described: about 20 received Ad26.COV2.S at low or high dose, single or two shots; roughly five received placebo; per-sample allocation not given. Sampling was performed 63 days after the first vaccine or placebo injection. Boston provided a donor who was an adult aged 18-55 years. Germline V lookup: CDR1 SGHVS, CDR2 FQNEAQ. The CDR3 runs to 15 residues. V gave up 5 bases and J gave up 5 bases, with 17 bases separating them. The method was immunoSEQ multiplex PCR; TCRdb's version includes in-frame clones alone and lacks a portion of them. The sample has over 450,000 clones, approximately 90% seen once.

This sequence originates from a person between 18 and 65 years old who received the Ad26.COV2.S COVID-19 vaccine or a placebo. The V call is TRBV7-8, the J call TRBJ2-3; D is undetermined. The source was peripheral blood, collected in a trial of Ad26.COV2.S vaccine versus placebo. The CDR3 DNA reads TGTGCCAGCAGCGCTTTTGGGTACCTACAAGATACGCAGTATTTT. Translation gives CASSAFGYLQDTQYF.